This TCR beta chain comes out of a study of T cells in Graves' hyperthyroidism and ophthalmopathy. TCR beta CDR3 region amplification was performed from RNA transcripts. The HTBI primer set was used in a first-round RT-PCR of the TCR CDR3. TCRdb used MiXCR to reprocess the multiplex PCR reads, holding one entry per CDR3 protein. Of hundreds of thousands of distinct CDR3 sequences detected, roughly 15% appear once; the ten largest clones hold over 10%. This clonotype showed up just a few times. The antigen is undetermined. Findings of the study overall: From stable hyperthyroidism, ophthalmopathy was separated by a 13 V-J model.

Material: blood. This clonotype was obtained from a young man with Graves' ophthalmopathy.

For the CDR3, the DNA is TGTGCCAGCTCACCCCCCCGGGCAGAAAATTCACCCCTCCACTTT. Translated: CASSPPRAENSPLHF. This rearrangement joins TRBV18 to TRBJ1-6; D unclear. Looked up from germline, CDR1 is KGHSH and CDR2 is LQKENI. V lost 3 bases and J lost 7, with 13 bases in between. The CDR3 runs to 15 residues.